This TCR beta chain was identified in a study of T cells after yellow fever vaccination. The study, taken as a whole, reports: There was a possibility that FACS-sorted repertoires contained abundant clonotypes contaminating from the bulk population. After the booster, roughly 96% of CD4 and 88% of CD8 primary-response clones were re-detected.

The germline V gene has CDR1 DFQATT and CDR2 SNEGSKA (reference sequence). Trimming removed 3 bases from V and 3 bases from J, with 17 bases in between. The CDR3 is made up of 15 amino acids. Worth noting for this clonotype: Its antigen is unknown.

As TCR cDNA was made by 5'RACE template switching, a universal primer site and UMIs were added. From the 5' RACE reads, TCRdb called clonotypes with MiXCR, one entry per CDR3 protein. The sample carries a few hundred thousand distinct CDR3 sequences, over 4% recorded once. The starting material was PBMCs, obtained 5 days after the yellow fever booster vaccination. The chain uses TRBV20-1 and TRBJ2-5; TRBD1 is a possible D gene (6 bases). The receptor comes from a man aged 18 to 29 who received the YFV17D yellow fever vaccine. CDR3 in amino acids: CSARVTGTPKETQYF. CDR3 sequence (DNA): TGCAGTGCTAGGGTTACCGGGACACCAAAAGAGACCCAGTACTTC.